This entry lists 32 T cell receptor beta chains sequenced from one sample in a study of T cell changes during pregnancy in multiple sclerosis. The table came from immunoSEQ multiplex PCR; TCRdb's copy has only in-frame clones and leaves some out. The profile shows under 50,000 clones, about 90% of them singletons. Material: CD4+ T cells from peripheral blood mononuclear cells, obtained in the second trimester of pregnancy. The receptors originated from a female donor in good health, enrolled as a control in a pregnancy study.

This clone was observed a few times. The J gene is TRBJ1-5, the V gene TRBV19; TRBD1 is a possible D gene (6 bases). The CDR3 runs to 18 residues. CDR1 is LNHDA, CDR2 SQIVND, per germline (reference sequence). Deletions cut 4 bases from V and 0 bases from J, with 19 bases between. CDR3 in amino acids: CASSKAPIQGYSNQPQHF. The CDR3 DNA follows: TGTGCCAGTAGTAAGGCCCCGATACAGGGCTATAGCAATCAGCCCCAGCATTTT. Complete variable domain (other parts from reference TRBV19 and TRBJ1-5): DGGITQSPKYLFRKEGQNVTLSCEQNLNHDAMYWYRQDPGQGLRLIYYSQIVNDFQKGDIAEGYSVSREKKESFPLTVTSAQKNPTAFYLCASSKAPIQGYSNQPQHFGDGTRLSIL.

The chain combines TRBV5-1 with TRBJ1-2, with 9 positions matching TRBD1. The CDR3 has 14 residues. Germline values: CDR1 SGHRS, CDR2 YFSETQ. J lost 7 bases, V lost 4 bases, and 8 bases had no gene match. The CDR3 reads CASSTTDRGVGYTF. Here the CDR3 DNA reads TGCGCCAGCAGCACCACCGACAGGGGGGTTGGCTACACCTTC.

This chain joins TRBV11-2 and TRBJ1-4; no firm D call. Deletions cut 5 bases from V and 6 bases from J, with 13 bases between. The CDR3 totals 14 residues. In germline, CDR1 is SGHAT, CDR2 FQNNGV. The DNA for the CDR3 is TGTGCCAGCAGCCCCGGTACGGGTTATGAAAAACTGTTTTTT. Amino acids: CASSPGTGYEKLFF.

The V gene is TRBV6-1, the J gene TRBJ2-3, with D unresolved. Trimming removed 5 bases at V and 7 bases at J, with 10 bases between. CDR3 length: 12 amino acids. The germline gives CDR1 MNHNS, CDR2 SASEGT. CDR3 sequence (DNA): TGTGCCAGCAGTAAAGATCGTCATACGCAGTATTTT. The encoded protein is CASSKDRHTQYF.

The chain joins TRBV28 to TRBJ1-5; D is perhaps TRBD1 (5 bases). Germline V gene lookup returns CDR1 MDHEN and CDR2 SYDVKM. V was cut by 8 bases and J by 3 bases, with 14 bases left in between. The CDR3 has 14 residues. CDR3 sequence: CASRGGATNQPQHF. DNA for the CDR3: TGTGCCAGCCGGGGAGGGGCTACCAATCAGCCCCAGCATTTT.

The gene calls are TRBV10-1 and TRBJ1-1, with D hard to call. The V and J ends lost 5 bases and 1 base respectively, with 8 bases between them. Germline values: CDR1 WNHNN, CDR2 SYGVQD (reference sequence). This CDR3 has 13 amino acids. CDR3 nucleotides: TGCGCCAGCAGTTCTTACGGGAACACTGAAGCTTTCTTT. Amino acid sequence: CASSSYGNTEAFF.

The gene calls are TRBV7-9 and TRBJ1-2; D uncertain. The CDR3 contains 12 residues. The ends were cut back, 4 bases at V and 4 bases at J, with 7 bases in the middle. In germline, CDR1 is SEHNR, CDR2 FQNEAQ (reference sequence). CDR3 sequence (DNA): TGTGCCAGCAGCTCCCTCCTCTATGGCTACACCTTC. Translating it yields CASSSLLYGYTF. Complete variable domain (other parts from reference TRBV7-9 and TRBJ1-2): DTGVSQNPRHKITKRGQNVTFRCDPISEHNRLYWYRQTLGQGPEFLTYFQNEAQLEKSRLLSDRFSAERPKGSFSTLEIQRTEQGDSAMYLCASSSLLYGYTFGSGTRLTVV.

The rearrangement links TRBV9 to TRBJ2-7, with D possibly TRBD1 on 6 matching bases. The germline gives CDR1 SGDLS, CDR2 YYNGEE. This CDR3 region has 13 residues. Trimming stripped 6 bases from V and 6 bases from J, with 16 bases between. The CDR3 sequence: CASIPQGRSEQYF. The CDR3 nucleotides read TGTGCCAGCATTCCCCAGGGGAGAAGCGAGCAGTACTTC.

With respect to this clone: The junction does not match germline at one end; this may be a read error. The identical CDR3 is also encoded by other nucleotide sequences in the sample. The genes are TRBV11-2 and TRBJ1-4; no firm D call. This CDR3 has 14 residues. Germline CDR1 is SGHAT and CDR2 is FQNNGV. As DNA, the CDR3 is TGCGCCAGCAGCGACCAGCGGGGTAATGAAAAACTGTTTTTT. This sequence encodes CASSDQRGNEKLFF.

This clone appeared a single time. The CDR3 sequence is CAISRSTGGPYEQYF. For the CDR3, the DNA is TGTGCCATCAGTAGGAGTACAGGGGGTCCCTACGAGCAGTACTTC. The J gene is TRBJ2-7, the V gene TRBV10-3; 8 nucleotides align to TRBD1. The CDR3 is 15 residues long. Trimming removed 5 bases from V and 2 bases from J; junction bases left unmatched: 8. Germline V lookup: CDR1 ENHRY, CDR2 SYGVKD.

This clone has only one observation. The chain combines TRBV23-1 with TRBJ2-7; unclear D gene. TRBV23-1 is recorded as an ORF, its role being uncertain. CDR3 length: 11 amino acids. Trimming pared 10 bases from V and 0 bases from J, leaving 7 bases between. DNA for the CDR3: TGCGCCAATCTTAGCTCCTACGAGCAGTACTTC. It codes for CANLSSYEQYF.

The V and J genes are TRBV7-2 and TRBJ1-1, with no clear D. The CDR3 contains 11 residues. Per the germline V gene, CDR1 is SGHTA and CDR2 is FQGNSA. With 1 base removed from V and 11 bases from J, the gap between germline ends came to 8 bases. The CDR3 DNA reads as TGTGCCAGCAGCTTAGGTTGGCTGGCTTTCTTT. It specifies CASSLGWLAFF.

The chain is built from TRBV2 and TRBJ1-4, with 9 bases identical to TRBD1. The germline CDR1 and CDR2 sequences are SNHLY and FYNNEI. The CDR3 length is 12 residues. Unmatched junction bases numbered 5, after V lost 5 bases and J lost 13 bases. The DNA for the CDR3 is TGTGCCAGCAGTCAACCGGGACAGGGACTGTTTTTT. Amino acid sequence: CASSQPGQGLFF.

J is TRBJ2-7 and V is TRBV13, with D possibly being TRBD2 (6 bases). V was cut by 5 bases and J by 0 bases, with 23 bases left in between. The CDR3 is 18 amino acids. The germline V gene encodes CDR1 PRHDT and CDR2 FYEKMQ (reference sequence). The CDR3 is CASSPRSSGRKASYEQYF. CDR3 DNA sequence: TGTGCCAGCAGCCCGAGGTCCAGCGGGCGTAAAGCCTCCTACGAGCAGTACTTC.

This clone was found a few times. The CDR3 DNA reads as TGTGCCAGCAGTGATACGGGTTATGGCTACACCTTC. Residues: CASSDTGYGYTF. This chain uses TRBV6-6 with TRBJ1-2; D is unresolved. Germline CDR1 MNHNY, CDR2 SVGAGI (reference sequence). The CDR3 is made up of 12 amino acids. Trimming left V 5 bases short and J 5 bases short, with 9 bases between.

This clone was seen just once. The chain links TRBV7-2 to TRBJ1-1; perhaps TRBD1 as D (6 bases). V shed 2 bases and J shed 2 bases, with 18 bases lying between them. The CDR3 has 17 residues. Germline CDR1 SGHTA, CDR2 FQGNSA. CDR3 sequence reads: CASSLSQGTKGNTEAFF. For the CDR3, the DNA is TGTGCCAGCAGCTTATCGCAGGGGACTAAAGGAAACACTGAAGCTTTCTTT.

CDR3 protein: CASSPPGRGGDTIYF. CDR3 DNA sequence: TGTGCCAGCTCACCACCGGGCAGGGGCGGCGACACCATATATTTT. The chain has TRBV18 and TRBJ1-3; tentative D call: TRBD1 (6 bases). Germline V gene lookup returns CDR1 KGHSH and CDR2 LQKENI. The CDR3 spans 15 residues. Trimming shortened V by 0 bases and J by 8 bases, and 14 bases separated the two germline ends.

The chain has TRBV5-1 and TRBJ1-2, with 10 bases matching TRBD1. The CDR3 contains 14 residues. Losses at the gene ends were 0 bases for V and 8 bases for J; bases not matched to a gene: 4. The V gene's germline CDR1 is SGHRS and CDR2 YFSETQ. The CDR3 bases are TGCGCCAGCAGCTTGGTCCCGGGACAGGGGGGCTACACCTTC. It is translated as CASSLVPGQGGYTF.

Here the CDR3 DNA reads TGTGCCAGCAGCTTAGTGGGCCGGAAGCACACCGGGGAGCTGTTTTTT. It encodes CASSLVGRKHTGELFF. The chain employs TRBV7-2 and TRBJ2-2; D uncertain. V dropped 1 base and J dropped 3 bases, with 12 bases sitting between them. Germline V gene sequence: CDR1 SGHTA, CDR2 FQGNSA. This CDR3 has 16 amino acids.

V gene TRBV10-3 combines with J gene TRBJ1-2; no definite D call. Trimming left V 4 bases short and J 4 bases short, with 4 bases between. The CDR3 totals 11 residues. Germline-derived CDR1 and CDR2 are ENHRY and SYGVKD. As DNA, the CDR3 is TGTGCCATCAGTGCCTTCTATGGCTACACCTTC. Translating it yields CAISAFYGYTF.

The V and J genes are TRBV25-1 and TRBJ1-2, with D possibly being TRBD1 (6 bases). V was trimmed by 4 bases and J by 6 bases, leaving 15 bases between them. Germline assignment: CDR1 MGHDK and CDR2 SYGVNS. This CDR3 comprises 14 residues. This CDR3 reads CASSAAGRGHGYTF. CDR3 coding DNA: TGTGCCAGCAGTGCCGCCGGCAGGGGACATGGCTACACCTTC.

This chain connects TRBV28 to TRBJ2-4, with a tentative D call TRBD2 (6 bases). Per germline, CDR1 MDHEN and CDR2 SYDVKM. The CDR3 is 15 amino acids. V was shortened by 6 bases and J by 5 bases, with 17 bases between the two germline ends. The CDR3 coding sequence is TGTGCCAGCAGGGGCATGGGGGGACGGCAAAACATTCAGTACTTC. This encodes CASRGMGGRQNIQYF.

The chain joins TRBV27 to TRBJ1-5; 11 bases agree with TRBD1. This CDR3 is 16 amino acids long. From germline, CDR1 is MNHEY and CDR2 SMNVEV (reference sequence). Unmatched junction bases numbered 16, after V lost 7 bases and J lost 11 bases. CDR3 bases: TGTGCCAGCAAGGCTTCGGGACAGGGGGGGGCAAGGGCCCAGCATTTT. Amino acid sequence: CASKASGQGGARAQHF.

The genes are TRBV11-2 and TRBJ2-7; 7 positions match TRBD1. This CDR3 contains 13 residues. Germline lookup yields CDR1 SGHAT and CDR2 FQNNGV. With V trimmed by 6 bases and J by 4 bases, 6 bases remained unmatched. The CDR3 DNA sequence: TGTGCCAGCAGGACAGGGCTTGTGTACGAGCAGTACTTC. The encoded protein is CASRTGLVYEQYF.

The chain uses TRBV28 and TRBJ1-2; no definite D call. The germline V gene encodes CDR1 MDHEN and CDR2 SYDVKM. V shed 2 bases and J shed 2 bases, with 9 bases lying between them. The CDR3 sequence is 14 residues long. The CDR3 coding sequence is TGTGCCAGCAGTTTAGTTTCAGAAAACTATGGCTACACCTTC. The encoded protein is CASSLVSENYGYTF.

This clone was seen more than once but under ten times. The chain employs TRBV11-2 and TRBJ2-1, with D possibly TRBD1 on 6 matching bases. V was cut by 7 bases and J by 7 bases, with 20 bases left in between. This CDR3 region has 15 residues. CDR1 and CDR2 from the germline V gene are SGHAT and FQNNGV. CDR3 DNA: TGTGCCAGCACCACAACCAGGGGTTATGGTAATGAGCAGTTCTTC. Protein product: CASTTTRGYGNEQFF.

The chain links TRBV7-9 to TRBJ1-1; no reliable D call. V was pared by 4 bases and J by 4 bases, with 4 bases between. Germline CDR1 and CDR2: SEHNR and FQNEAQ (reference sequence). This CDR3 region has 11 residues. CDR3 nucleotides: TGTGCCAGCAGCTCCCTCACTGAAGCTTTCTTT. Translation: CASSSLTEAFF.

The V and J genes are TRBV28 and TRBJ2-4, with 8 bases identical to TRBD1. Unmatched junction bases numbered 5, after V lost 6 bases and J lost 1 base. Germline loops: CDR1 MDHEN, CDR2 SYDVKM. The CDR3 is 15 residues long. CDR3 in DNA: TGTGCCAGCAGGGACAGACAGGGGGCCAAAAACATTCAGTACTTC. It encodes CASRDRQGAKNIQYF.

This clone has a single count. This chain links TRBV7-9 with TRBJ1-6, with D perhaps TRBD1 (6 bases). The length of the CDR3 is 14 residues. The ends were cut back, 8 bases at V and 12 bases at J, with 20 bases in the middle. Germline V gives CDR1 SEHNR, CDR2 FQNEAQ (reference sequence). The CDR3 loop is CASGAGTHQRPLHF. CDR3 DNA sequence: TGTGCCAGCGGAGCAGGGACACACCAAAGACCCCTCCACTTT.

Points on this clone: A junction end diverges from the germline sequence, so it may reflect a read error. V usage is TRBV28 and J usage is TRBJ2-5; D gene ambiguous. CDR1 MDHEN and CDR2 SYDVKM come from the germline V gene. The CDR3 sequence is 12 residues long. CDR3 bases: TGTGCCAGCAGTCATCGGATGGAGACCCGGTACTTC. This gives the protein CASSHRMETRYF. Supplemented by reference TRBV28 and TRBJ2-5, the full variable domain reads DVKVTQSSRYLVKRTGEKVFLECVQDMDHENMFWYRQDPGLGLRLIYFSYDVKMKEKGDIPEGYSVSREKKERFSLILESASTNQTSMYLCASSHRMETRYFGPGTRLLVL.

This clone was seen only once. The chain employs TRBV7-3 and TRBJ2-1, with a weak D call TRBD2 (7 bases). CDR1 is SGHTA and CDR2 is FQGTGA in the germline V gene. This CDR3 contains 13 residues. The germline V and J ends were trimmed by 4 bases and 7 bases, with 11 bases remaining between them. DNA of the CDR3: TGTGCCAGCAGCTCCGCGGGGGCAAATGAGCAGTTCTTC. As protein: CASSSAGANEQFF.

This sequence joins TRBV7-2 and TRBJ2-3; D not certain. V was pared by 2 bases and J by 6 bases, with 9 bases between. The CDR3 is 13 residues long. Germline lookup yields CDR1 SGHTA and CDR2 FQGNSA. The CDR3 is CASSLTRIDTQYF. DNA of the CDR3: TGTGCCAGCAGCTTAACCAGAATCGATACGCAGTATTTT.